This TCR beta chain was observed in a study of cytomegalovirus exposure and HLA in healthy donors. TCRdb's copy holds only in-frame clones and misses some; the assay was immunoSEQ multiplex PCR. The repertoire holds over 120,000 clones, with roughly nine tenths as singletons. Germline CDR1 is SGHDT and CDR2 is YYEEEE. The CDR3 extends over 13 amino acids. J was trimmed by 3 bases and V by 7 bases; bases with no gene match: 4. The TCR originated in a woman under 30 in good health and CMV-seropositive. J is TRBJ2-7 and V is TRBV5-6; 10 bases fit TRBD1. The material sequenced was PBMCs. Here the CDR3 DNA reads TGTGCCAGCCGTCGGGACAGGGGCTACGAGCAGTACTTC. Translated: CASRRDRGYEQYF.